Given below is one T cell receptor beta chain in context. Its antigen target is currently unknown. There are no base qualities to consult, and no much larger clone falls within one base. TCR beta CDR3 regions were amplified from RNA transcripts. The TCR CDR3 was subjected to a first round of RT-PCR using the HTBI primer set and the Qiagen OneStep RT-PCR kit. A second multiplex PCR round built the libraries, followed by size selection and purification. The libraries were sequenced on an Illumina HiSeq2000 using paired-end 100 bp reads. Regarding the original processing steps: SOAPnuke was used to process the raw data, removing reads that contained adapters or uncalled bases, had a mean Phred below 15, or lacked an exact match to the constant primer or identifier. High-quality paired reads were merged with COPE v1.2.5, and unique nucleotide sequences were defined as clonotypes. MiTCR v1.1 was used to align the clonotypes against IMGT TRBV, TRBD and TRBJ reference segments. Only V-J combinations with frequency above 0.0001, covering 99% to 99.2% of repertoires, were analysed. A TCS score was defined as the ratio between F50 (clonal expansion) and ExV (chaos), using BLOSUM62-based TCRdist between CDR3 peptides within each V-J. Welch's t-statistics and random forest reduced some 510 V-J features to 10 to 15, which were used in a naive Bayes classifier (R e1071). TCRdb reprocessed the public reads (quality trimming at Q25 with fastp, clone calling with MiXCR) and kept in-frame beta chains. CDR3 protein sequences are deduplicated, and each keeps its most common genes and DNA. TCRdb, not the authors, supplied the V and J calls. Across this sample there are roughly 650,000 distinct CDR3 sequences, with approximately 16% seen only once. Together, the top ten hold less than 3.5% of the sample.

Ophthalmopathy patients had moderately to severely active disease, Clinical Activity Score of at least 3, NOSPECS grade of at least 4, and duration under 3 months. The study excluded patients with uncontrolled infections, other autoimmune diseases, pregnancy or lactation. Diagnoses relied on clinical symptoms, serum thyroxine and TRAb, thyroid ultrasound and orbital computed tomography. PBMCs were isolated from 8 to 10 ml of fresh peripheral blood by Ficoll-Paque density gradient centrifugation. Trizol reagent was used to extract total RNA, and RNA quality was then checked on an Agilent 2100 Bioanalyzer. This record comes from a study of T cells in Graves' hyperthyroidism and ophthalmopathy (dated by TCRdb to about 2019). With regard to the full study: Peripheral blood samples were taken at the time of initial diagnosis, prior to any treatment. TCR V-J signatures able to tell the groups apart were searched for in a discovery cohort of some 97 patients, of whom over 40 had Graves' ophthalmopathy and roughly 57 had stable Graves' hyperthyroidism. In addition, the study compared T-cell repertoires in thyroid tissue and in blood from roughly six Graves' hyperthyroidism patients. The paper reports TCR Vbeta CDR3 sequencing of 130 to 150 peripheral blood samples: 43 ophthalmopathy, around 80 hyperthyroidism and approximately 17 progressor patients. After sampling, hyperthyroidism patients received methimazole starting at 30 mg daily, and ophthalmopathy patients received high-dose intravenous methylprednisolone. The 100 or so discovery patients were divided at random into training and test sets in a 7:3 ratio. Prospective prediction of ophthalmopathy was tested in an independent validation cohort consisting of fewer than 20 hyperthyroidism patients and 17 patients who later progressed to ophthalmopathy.

Here is what the overall study found, with its caveats: Most expanded thyroid clonotypes (frequency above 0.001) were also found in blood, which suggests that blood repertoires may mirror thyroid immune responses. No statistical method was used to fix the sample size in advance, and group allocation was not hidden from the investigators. A model built on a 13 V-J signature distinguished ophthalmopathy from stable hyperthyroidism, reaching 87.88% sensitivity and around 82% specificity in cross-validation and 80%/75% in testing. In validation, progression to ophthalmopathy was predicted by the model with 70.59% sensitivity and 72.22% specificity, a median of around 5.9 months before onset.

V sheds 6 bases and J sheds 1 base, leaving 19 bases between their ends. Taken from the germline V gene (reference sequence), the CDR1 and CDR2 loops are DFQATT and SNEGSKA. The CDR3 runs 15 residues from the cysteine to the phenylalanine. The only DNA kept is the CDR3, 45 bases in frame from the first base. The chain is made from TRBV20-1 and TRBJ2-7; confidence is insufficient to name the D gene. The sequenced material came from blood. The receptor comes from a middle-aged woman with Graves' ophthalmopathy. The DNA sequence reads TGCAGTGCCCCACGCCCGCTAGGCGGTTCCTACGAGCAGTACTTC. It translates to CSAPRPLGGSYEQYF.